Reported below is one T cell receptor (beta chain). Its antigen is as yet unknown. The record originates from a study of shared clonotypes between healthy human individuals. Background on the study: The donor pool was made up of two women and three men aged 18 to 49. Study-level findings and limits: In general, naive subsets displayed greater estimated richness than memory subsets did. The four-donor shared clonotypes exceeded non-shared clonotypes in generation probability, with non-shared ones scoring lower.

Libraries were prepared by immunoSEQ multiplex PCR; TCRdb keeps only in-frame clonotypes and omits some of them. This table holds 950,000 to 1,100,000 clones, roughly 80% found once. Sequences were obtained from memory CD4+ T cells sorted from blood. Sample subset: CD45RA-negative fraction. This receptor was obtained from a man aged 18 to 35 in good health.

As DNA, the CDR3 is TGTGCCAGCAGCAGGGGACTAGCGTCAATCTACGAGCAGTACTTC. Protein product: CASSRGLASIYEQYF. The chain has TRBV5-6 and TRBJ2-7; TRBD2 matches at 10 bases. The CDR3 is 15 amino acids. V lost 4 bases to trimming and J lost 3 bases; unmatched junction nucleotides: 7. The germline gives CDR1 SGHDT, CDR2 YYEEEE.